This T cell receptor beta chain is drawn from a study of blood T cell repertoires in COVID-19. There are 15 residues in the CDR3. J lost 3 bases, V lost 4 bases, and 5 bases had no gene match. Germline lookup yields CDR1 MNHEY and CDR2 SVGEGT. Only in-frame clones appear in the TCRdb table, and some are missing; sequencing was by immunoSEQ multiplex PCR. Found here are some 200,000 clones, around 80% of them singletons; the top ten hold less than 15%. The sequenced sample consisted of peripheral blood. The sequence was collected from a woman in her forties with acute or convalescent COVID-19. V and J are TRBV6-2 or TRBV6-3 and TRBJ2-1; the match to TRBD2 covers 8 bases. The CDR3 is CASSSGGGFYNEQFF. The DNA of the CDR3 is TGTGCCAGCAGTTCTGGCGGGGGGTTCTACAATGAGCAGTTCTTC.